The clone carrying this T cell receptor beta chain was observed a few times. What it binds is not known. The V gene's germline CDR1 is MDHEN and CDR2 SYDVKM. The CDR3 spans 15 residues. Trimming took 3 bases from V and 3 from J; bases not matched to a gene: 4. The entry originates in a study of OX40 agonist ivuxolimab in advanced cancers. On the study more broadly: Two patients with cutaneous melanoma and one with hepatocellular carcinoma, three in total, showed partial responses.

Broader study findings: Expanded clones tended on average to be more numerous among CD8+ T cells than CD4+.

Libraries were prepared by immunoSEQ multiplex PCR; TCRdb keeps only in-frame clonotypes and omits some of them. The table records over 65,000 clones, just over 85% of them present only once. The material sequenced was CD4+ or CD8+ T cells sorted from blood, taken in a trial of the OX40 agonist ivuxolimab. V and J are TRBV28 and TRBJ1-4, with TRBD1 identical over 7 bases. The receptor was derived from an adult with an advanced solid tumor such as melanoma, head and neck, liver or kidney cancer. The CDR3 DNA reads as TGTGCCAGCAGTTTTGGGGACAGATCTAATGAAAAACTGTTTTTT. Protein sequence: CASSFGDRSNEKLFF.